Listed here are 10 T cell receptor beta chains from one sample, sequenced in a study of Graves' ophthalmopathy and Graves' hyperthyroidism. TCR beta CDR3 regions were amplified from RNA transcripts. First-round RT-PCR used HTBI primers; second-round multiplex PCR followed. TCRdb passed the multiplex PCR reads through MiXCR, listing each CDR3 protein once. This sample has approximately 380,000 distinct CDR3 sequences, with 21% found just once. Input material: peripheral blood. These receptors were obtained from a woman younger than 30 with stable Graves' hyperthyroidism.

The sample holds a few counts of this clonotype. The rearrangement links TRBV6-5 to TRBJ2-7, with 10 bases that match TRBD1. The V and J ends lost 2 bases and 4 bases, in that order; junction bases with no gene match: 2. The germline CDR1 and CDR2 sequences are MNHEY and SVGAGI. This CDR3 region has 14 residues. CDR3 coding DNA: TGTGCCAGCAGTTACAGGGGACAGGGGTACGAGCAGTACTTC. This translates into CASSYRGQGYEQYF.

The CDR3 reads CASRETGRFQPQHF. DNA of the CDR3: TGTGCCAGCAGGGAGACAGGGAGGTTTCAGCCCCAGCATTTT. The rearrangement uses TRBV6-1 and TRBJ1-5; 7 bases line up with TRBD1. Germline V gene sequence: CDR1 MNHNS, CDR2 SASEGT. This CDR3 has 14 amino acids. Trimming at V came to 6 bases and at J to 6 bases, leaving 8 bases not matched to a gene.

This clonotype was picked up many times. The V call is TRBV11-2, the J call TRBJ1-1, with 8 bases lining up with TRBD1. The CDR3 sequence is 17 residues long. The V gene's germline CDR1 is SGHAT and CDR2 FQNNGV. V lost 3 bases and J lost 1; bases outside the gene matches: 10. The CDR3 reads CASSFGPGQGPNTEAFF. DNA for the CDR3: TGTGCCAGCAGCTTTGGCCCCGGACAGGGACCGAACACTGAAGCTTTCTTT.

The genes are TRBV7-2 and TRBJ1-2, with 9 bases aligning to TRBD1. Germline V gene data show CDR1 as SGHTA and CDR2 as FQGNSA. The CDR3 runs 15 residues. V was pared by 0 bases and J by 8 bases, with 7 bases of the junction left unmatched. The CDR3 loop is CASSLAQTGGLGYTF. In nucleotides, the CDR3 is TGTGCCAGCAGCTTAGCGCAAACAGGGGGCTTGGGCTACACCTTC.

This clonotype was seen at least ten times. The chain uses TRBV5-1 and TRBJ1-1; D is unclear. Trimming left V 5 bases short and J 1 base short, with 9 bases between. Germline values: CDR1 SGHRS, CDR2 YFSETQ. This CDR3 region has 13 residues. CDR3 sequence (DNA): TGCGCCAGCAGGAATGAAGGGAACACTGAAGCTTTCTTT. Protein product: CASRNEGNTEAFF.

This clonotype was found many times. The chain uses TRBV12-3 or TRBV12-4 and TRBJ1-5; 8 nucleotides line up with TRBD1. The CDR3 consists of 16 residues. V lost 5 bases to trimming and J lost 4 bases; unmatched junction nucleotides: 10. The CDR3 DNA is TGTGCCAGCAGTATTCAGGACAGGGCTTCGAATCAGCCCCAGCATTTT. Protein product: CASSIQDRASNQPQHF.

This clonotype was observed many times. The chain uses TRBV29-1 and TRBJ2-5, with 12 bases aligning to TRBD2. This CDR3 contains 14 residues. J was trimmed by 5 bases and V by 5 bases; bases with no gene match: 6. Germline-derived CDR1 and CDR2 are SQVTM and ANQGSEA. The CDR3 nucleotides are TGCAGCGTTAAACTAGCGGGAGGCGGGGAGACCCAGTACTTC. As protein: CSVKLAGGGETQYF.

This clonotype showed up many times. CDR3 region: CASRERVYEQYF. As DNA, the CDR3 is TGTGCCAGTCGGGAGAGGGTCTACGAGCAGTACTTC. The gene calls are TRBV2 and TRBJ2-7; TRBD2 is a possible D gene (6 bases). Per the germline V gene, CDR1 is SNHLY and CDR2 is FYNNEI. The CDR3 sequence is 12 residues long. Between the trimmed V and J ends, which lost 9 bases and 3 bases, there was a span of 12 bases.

The V call is TRBV3-1, the J call TRBJ2-6, with D perhaps matching TRBD1 (6 bases). The germline V gene has CDR1 LGHDT and CDR2 YNNKEL (reference sequence). The V and J ends lost 0 bases and 1 base respectively, with 13 bases between them. CDR3 length: 18 amino acids. The CDR3 sequence: CASSQDTGYYSGANVLTF. CDR3 DNA sequence: TGTGCCAGCAGCCAAGACACAGGGTACTATTCTGGGGCCAACGTCCTGACTTTC.

This clonotype was counted many times. The rearrangement uses TRBV25-1 and TRBJ2-7, with D perhaps given as TRBD1 or TRBD2 (6 bases each). Germline assignment: CDR1 MGHDK and CDR2 SYGVNS. V was cut by 4 bases and J by 2 bases, with 15 bases left in between. The CDR3 length is 15 residues. The CDR3 region is CASSAQGGTTYEQYF. CDR3 bases: TGTGCCAGCAGTGCGCAGGGCGGGACAACCTACGAGCAGTACTTC.